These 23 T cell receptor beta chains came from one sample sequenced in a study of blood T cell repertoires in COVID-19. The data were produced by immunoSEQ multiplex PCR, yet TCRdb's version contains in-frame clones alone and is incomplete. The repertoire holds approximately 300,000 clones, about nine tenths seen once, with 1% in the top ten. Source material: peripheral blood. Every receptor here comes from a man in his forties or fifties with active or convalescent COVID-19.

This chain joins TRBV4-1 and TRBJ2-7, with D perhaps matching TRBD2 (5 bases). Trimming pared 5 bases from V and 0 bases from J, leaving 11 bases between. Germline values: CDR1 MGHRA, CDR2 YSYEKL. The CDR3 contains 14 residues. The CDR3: CASSSFGDSYEQYF. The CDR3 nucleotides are TGCGCCAGCAGCTCCTTCGGGGACTCCTACGAGCAGTACTTC.

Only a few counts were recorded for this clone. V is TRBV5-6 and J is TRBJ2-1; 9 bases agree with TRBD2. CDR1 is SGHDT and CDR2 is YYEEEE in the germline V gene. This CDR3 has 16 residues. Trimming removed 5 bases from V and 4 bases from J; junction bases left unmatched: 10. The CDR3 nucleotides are TGTGCCAGCAGATCCGCTAGCGGGACTACTTACAATGAGCAGTTCTTC. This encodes CASRSASGTTYNEQFF.

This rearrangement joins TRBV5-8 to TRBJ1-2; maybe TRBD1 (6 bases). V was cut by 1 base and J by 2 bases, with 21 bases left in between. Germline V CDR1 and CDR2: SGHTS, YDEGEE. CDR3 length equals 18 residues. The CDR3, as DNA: TGTGCCAGCAGCTTGCGGGGGGCGGGACAAGTGATGAACTATGGCTACACCTTC. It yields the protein CASSLRGAGQVMNYGYTF.

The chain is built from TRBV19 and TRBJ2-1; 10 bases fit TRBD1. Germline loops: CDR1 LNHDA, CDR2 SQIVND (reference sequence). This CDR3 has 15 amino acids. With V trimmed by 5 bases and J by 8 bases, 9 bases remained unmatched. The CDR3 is CASSAGWTGGDEQFF. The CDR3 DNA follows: TGTGCCAGTAGTGCAGGGTGGACAGGGGGTGATGAGCAGTTCTTC.

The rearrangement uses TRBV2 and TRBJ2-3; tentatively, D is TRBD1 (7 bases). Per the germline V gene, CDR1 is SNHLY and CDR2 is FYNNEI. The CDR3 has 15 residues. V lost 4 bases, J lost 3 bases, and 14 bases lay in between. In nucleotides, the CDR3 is TGTGCCAGCAGTGCTTGGCAGGGGGGAACAGATACGCAGTATTTT. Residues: CASSAWQGGTDTQYF.

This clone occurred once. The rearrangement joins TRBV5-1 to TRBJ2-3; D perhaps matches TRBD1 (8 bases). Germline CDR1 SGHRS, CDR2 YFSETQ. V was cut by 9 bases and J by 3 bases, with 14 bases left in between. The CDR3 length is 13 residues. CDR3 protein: CATGQGGTDTQYF. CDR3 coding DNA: TGCGCCACCGGACAGGGAGGGACAGATACGCAGTATTTT.

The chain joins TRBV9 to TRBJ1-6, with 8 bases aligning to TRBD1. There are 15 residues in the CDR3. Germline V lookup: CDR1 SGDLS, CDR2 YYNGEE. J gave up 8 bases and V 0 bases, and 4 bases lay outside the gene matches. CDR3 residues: CASSVGSGGDSPLHF. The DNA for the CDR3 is TGTGCCAGCAGCGTAGGTTCAGGGGGCGATTCACCCCTCCACTTT. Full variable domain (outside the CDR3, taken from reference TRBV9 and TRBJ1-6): DSGVTQTPKHLITATGQRVTLRCSPRSGDLSVYWYQQSLDQGLQFLIQYYNGEERAKGNILERFSAQQFPDLHSELNLSSLELGDSALYFCASSVGSGGDSPLHFGNGTRLTVT.

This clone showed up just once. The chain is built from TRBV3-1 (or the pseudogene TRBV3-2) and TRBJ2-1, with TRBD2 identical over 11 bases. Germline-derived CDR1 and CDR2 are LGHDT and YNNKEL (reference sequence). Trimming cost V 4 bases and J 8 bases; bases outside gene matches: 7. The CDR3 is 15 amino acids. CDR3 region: CASSRSGRANDEQFF. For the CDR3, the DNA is TGTGCCAGCAGCCGTAGCGGGAGGGCCAACGATGAGCAGTTCTTC.

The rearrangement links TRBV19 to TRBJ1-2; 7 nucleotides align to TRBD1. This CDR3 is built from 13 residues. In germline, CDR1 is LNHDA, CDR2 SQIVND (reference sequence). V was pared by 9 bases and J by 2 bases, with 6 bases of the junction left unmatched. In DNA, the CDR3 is TGTGCCAGCACGAAGGGGGCCAACTATGGCTACACCTTC. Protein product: CASTKGANYGYTF.

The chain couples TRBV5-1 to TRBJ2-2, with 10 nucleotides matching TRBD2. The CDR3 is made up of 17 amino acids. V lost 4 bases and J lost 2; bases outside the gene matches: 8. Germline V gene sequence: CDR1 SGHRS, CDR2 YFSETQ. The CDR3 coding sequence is TGCGCCAGCAGCACGTCCAGCGGGGGGGCCAACACCGGGGAGCTGTTTTTT. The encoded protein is CASSTSSGGANTGELFF.

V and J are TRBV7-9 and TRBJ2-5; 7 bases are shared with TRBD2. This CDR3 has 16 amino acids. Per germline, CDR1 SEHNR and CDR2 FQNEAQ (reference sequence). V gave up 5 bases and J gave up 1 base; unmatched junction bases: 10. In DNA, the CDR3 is TGTGCCAGCAGCCTTTCACCGGGACTACTCCAAGAGACCCAGTACTTC. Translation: CASSLSPGLLQETQYF.

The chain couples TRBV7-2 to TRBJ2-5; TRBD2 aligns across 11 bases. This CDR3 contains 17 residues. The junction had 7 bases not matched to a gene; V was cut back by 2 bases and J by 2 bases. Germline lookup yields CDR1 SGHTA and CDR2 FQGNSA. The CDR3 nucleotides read TGTGCCAGCAGCTTAAATTCGCCTAGCGGGGGGCAAGAGACCCAGTACTTC. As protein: CASSLNSPSGGQETQYF. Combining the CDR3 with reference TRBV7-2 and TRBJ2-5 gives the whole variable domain GAGVSQSPSNKVTEKGKDVELRCDPISGHTALYWYRQSLGQGLEFLIYFQGNSAPDKSGLPSDRFSAERTGGSVSTLTIQRTQQEDSAVYLCASSLNSPSGGQETQYFGPGTRLLVL.

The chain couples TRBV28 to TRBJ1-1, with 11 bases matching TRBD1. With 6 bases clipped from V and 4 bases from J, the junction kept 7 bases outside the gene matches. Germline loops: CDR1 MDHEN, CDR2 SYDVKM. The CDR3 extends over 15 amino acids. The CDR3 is CASRSPGQGGTEAFF. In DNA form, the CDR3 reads TGTGCCAGCAGGAGCCCGGGACAGGGGGGCACTGAAGCTTTCTTT. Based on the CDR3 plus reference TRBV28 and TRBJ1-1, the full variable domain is DVKVTQSSRYLVKRTGEKVFLECVQDMDHENMFWYRQDPGLGLRLIYFSYDVKMKEKGDIPEGYSVSREKKERFSLILESASTNQTSMYLCASRSPGQGGTEAFFGQGTRLTVV.

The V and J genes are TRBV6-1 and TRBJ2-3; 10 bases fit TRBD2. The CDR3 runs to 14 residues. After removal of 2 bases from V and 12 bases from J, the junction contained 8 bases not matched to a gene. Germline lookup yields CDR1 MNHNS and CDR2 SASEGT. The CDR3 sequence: CASSERLAGVAQYF. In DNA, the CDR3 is TGTGCCAGCAGTGAACGTCTAGCGGGAGTTGCCCAGTATTTT.

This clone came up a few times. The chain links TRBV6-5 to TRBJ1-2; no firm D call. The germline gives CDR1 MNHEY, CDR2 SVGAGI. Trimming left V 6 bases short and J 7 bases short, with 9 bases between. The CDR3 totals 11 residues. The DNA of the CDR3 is TGTGCCAGCAGGGCCCGGGGTGGCTACACCTTC. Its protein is CASRARGGYTF.

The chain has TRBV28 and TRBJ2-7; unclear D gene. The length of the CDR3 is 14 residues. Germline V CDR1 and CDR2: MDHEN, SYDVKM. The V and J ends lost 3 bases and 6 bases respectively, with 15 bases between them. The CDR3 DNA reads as TGTGCCAGCAGTTTTTATCGACCCTCGGGCGAGCAGTACTTC. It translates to CASSFYRPSGEQYF.

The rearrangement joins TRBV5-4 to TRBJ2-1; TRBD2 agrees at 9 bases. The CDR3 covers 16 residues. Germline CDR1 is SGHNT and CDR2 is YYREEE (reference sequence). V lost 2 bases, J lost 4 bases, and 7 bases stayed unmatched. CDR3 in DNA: TGTGCCAGCAGCTTCGGTAGCGGGAGTCTTTACAATGAGCAGTTCTTC. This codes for CASSFGSGSLYNEQFF.

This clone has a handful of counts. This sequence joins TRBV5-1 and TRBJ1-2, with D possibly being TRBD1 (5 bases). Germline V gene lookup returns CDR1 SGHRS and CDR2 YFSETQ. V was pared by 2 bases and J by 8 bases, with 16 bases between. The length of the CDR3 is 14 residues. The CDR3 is CASSFQGSERGYTF. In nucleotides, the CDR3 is TGCGCCAGCAGCTTCCAGGGATCGGAAAGGGGCTACACCTTC. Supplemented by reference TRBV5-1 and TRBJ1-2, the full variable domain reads KAGVTQTPRYLIKTRGQQVTLSCSPISGHRSVSWYQQTPGQGLQFLFEYFSETQRNKGNFPGRFSGRQFSNSRSEMNVSTLELGDSALYLCASSFQGSERGYTFGSGTRLTVV.

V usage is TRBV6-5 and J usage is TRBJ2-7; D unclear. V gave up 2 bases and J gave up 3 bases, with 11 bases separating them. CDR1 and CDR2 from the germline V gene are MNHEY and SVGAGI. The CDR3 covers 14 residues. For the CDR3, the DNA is TGTGCCAGCAGTTACAGCGTTACAAGCTACGAGCAGTACTTC. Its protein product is CASSYSVTSYEQYF.

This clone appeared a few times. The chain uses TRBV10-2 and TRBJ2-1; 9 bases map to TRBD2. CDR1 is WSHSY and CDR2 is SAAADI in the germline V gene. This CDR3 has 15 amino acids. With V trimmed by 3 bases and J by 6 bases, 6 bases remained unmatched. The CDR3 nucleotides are TGCGCCAGCAGTGACTGGCGGGAGGGCCCCAATGAGCAGTTCTTC. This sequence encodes CASSDWREGPNEQFF.

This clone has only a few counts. The CDR3: CASRKGQGAGYTF. CDR3 nucleotide sequence: TGTGCCAGCAGGAAGGGACAGGGGGCAGGCTACACCTTC. The V gene is TRBV9, the J gene TRBJ1-2; 12 bases are shared with TRBD1. The germline V gene encodes CDR1 SGDLS and CDR2 YYNGEE. The CDR3 runs to 13 residues. V was pared by 5 bases and J by 8 bases, with 4 bases of the junction left unmatched.

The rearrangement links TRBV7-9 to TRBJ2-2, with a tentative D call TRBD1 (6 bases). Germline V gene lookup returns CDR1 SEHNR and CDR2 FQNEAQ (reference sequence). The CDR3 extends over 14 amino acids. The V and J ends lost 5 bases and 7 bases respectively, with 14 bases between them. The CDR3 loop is CASSTFQGCGELFF. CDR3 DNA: TGTGCCAGCAGCACCTTCCAGGGGTGCGGGGAGCTGTTTTTT.

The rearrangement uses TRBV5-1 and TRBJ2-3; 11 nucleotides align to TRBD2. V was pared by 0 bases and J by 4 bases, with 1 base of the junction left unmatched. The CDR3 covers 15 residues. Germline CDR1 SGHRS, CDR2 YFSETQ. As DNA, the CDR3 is TGCGCCAGCAGCTTGGTAGCGGGAGGGGCAGATACGCAGTATTTT. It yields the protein CASSLVAGGADTQYF. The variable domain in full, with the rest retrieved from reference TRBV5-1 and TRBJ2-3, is KAGVTQTPRYLIKTRGQQVTLSCSPISGHRSVSWYQQTPGQGLQFLFEYFSETQRNKGNFPGRFSGRQFSNSRSEMNVSTLELGDSALYLCASSLVAGGADTQYFGPGTRLTVL.